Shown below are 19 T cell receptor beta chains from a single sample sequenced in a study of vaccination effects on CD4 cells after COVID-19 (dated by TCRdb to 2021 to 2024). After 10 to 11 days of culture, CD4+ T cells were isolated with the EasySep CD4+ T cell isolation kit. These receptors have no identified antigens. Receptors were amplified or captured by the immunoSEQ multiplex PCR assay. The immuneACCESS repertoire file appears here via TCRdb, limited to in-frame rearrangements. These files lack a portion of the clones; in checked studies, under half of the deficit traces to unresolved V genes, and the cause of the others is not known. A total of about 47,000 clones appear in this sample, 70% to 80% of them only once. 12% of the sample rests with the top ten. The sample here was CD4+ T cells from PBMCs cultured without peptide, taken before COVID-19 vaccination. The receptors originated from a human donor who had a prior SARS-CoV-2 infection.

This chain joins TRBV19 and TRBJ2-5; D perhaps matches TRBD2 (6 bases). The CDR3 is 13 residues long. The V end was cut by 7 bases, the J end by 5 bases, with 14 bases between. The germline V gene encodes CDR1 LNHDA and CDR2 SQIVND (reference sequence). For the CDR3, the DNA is TGTGCCAGTAAGGATCAGGGAGGTGAGACCCAGTACTTC. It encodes CASKDQGGETQYF. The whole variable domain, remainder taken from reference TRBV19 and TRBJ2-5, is DGGITQSPKYLFRKEGQNVTLSCEQNLNHDAMYWYRQDPGQGLRLIYYSQIVNDFQKGDIAEGYSVSREKKESFPLTVTSAQKNPTAFYLCASKDQGGETQYFGPGTRLLVL.

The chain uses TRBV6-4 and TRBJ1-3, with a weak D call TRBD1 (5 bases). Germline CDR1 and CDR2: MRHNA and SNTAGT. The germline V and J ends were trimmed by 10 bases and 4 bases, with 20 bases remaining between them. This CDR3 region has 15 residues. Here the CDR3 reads CATHRRARPGNTIYF. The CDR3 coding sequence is TGTGCCACCCACAGGCGCGCTAGACCAGGAAACACCATATATTTT.

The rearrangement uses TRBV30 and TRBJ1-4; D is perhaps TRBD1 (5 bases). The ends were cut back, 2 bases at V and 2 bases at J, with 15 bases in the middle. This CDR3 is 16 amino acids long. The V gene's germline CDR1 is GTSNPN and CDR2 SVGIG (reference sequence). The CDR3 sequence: CAWSKSRVRTNEKLFF. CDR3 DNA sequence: TGTGCCTGGAGTAAATCCAGGGTTCGTACTAATGAAAAACTGTTTTTT.

CDR3 in DNA: TGTGCCAGCAGACCCCCAGGGGTTAGAACTGAAGCTTTCTTT. Translated: CASRPPGVRTEAFF. The V call is TRBV28, the J call TRBJ1-1; possibly TRBD1 for D (6 bases). Trimming stripped 6 bases from V and 5 bases from J, with 16 bases between. CDR3 length: 14 residues. Germline loops: CDR1 MDHEN, CDR2 SYDVKM.

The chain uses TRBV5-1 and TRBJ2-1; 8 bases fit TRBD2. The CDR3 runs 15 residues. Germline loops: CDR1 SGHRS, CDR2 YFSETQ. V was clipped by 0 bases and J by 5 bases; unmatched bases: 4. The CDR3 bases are TGCGCCAGCAGCTTGGTCCTAGCGGGCAACAATGAGCAGTTCTTC. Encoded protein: CASSLVLAGNNEQFF.

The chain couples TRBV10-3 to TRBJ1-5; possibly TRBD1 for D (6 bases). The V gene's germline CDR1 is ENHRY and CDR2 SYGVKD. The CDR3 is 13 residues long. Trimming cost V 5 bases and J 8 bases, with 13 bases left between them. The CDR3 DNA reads TGTGCCATCAGTTACCAGGGGCGGGAGCCCCAGCATTTT. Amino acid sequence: CAISYQGREPQHF.

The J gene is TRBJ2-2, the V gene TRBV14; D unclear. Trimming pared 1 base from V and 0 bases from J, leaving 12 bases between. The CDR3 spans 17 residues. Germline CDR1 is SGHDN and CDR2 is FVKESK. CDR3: CASSQVVRNSNTGELFF. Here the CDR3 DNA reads TGTGCCAGCAGCCAAGTTGTGCGAAACTCGAACACCGGGGAGCTGTTTTTT.

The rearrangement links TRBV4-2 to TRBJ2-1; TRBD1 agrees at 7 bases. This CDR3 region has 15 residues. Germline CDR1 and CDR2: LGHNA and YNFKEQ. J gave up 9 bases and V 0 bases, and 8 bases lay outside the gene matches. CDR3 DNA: TGTGCCAGCAGCCAAGATATAGGGGGCGGATCTGAGCAGTTCTTC. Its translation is CASSQDIGGGSEQFF.

The CDR3 DNA follows: TGTGCCAGTAGTTCCTGGCAGGGGAGCGGCTACACCTTC. Its translation: CASSSWQGSGYTF. The chain recombines TRBV19 with TRBJ1-2; possible D gene TRBD1, 6 bases. V shed 5 bases and J shed 8 bases, with 15 bases lying between them. The germline V gene has CDR1 LNHDA and CDR2 SQIVND (reference sequence). The CDR3 sequence is 13 residues long.

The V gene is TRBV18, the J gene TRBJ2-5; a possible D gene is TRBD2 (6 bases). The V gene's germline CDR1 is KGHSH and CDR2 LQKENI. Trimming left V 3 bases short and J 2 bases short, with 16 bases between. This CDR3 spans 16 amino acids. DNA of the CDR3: TGTGCCAGCTCACCTAAGACGGGAGTTCGTCAAGAGACCCAGTACTTC. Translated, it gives CASSPKTGVRQETQYF.

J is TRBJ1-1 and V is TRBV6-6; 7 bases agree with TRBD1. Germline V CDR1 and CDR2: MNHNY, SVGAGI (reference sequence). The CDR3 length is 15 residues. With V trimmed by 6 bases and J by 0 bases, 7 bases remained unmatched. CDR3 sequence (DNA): TGTGCCAGCAGCACCTTACAGGGGATGAACACTGAAGCTTTCTTT. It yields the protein CASSTLQGMNTEAFF.

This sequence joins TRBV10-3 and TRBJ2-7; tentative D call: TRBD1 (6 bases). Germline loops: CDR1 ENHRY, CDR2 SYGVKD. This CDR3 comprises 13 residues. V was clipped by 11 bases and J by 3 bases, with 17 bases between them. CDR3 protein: CASGQTGSYEQYF. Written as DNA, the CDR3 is TGTGCCTCCGGCCAAACAGGGAGCTACGAGCAGTACTTC.

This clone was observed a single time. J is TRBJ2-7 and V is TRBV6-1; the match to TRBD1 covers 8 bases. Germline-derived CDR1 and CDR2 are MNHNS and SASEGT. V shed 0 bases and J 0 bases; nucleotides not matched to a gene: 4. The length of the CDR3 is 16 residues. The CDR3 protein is CASSEAPTGASYEQYF. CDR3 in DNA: TGTGCCAGCAGTGAAGCTCCGACAGGGGCCTCCTACGAGCAGTACTTC.

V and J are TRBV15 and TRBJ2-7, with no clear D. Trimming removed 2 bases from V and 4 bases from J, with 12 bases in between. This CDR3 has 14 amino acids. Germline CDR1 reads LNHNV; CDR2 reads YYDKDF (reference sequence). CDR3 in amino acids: CATSRNRAVYEQYF. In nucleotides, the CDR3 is TGTGCCACCAGCAGAAACCGGGCCGTTTACGAGCAGTACTTC.

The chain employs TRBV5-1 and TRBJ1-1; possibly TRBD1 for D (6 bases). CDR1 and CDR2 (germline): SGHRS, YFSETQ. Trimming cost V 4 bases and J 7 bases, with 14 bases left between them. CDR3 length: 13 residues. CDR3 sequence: CASSRNQGIEAFF. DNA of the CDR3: TGCGCCAGCAGCCGAAACCAGGGGATTGAAGCTTTCTTT. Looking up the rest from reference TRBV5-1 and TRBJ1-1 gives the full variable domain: KAGVTQTPRYLIKTRGQQVTLSCSPISGHRSVSWYQQTPGQGLQFLFEYFSETQRNKGNFPGRFSGRQFSNSRSEMNVSTLELGDSALYLCASSRNQGIEAFFGQGTRLTVV.

CDR3 loop: CASSQDASVGYTF. CDR3 sequence (DNA): TGTGCCAGCAGCCAAGATGCGTCCGTAGGCTACACCTTC. The rearrangement joins TRBV4-2 to TRBJ1-2; the D is unclear. CDR1 LGHNA and CDR2 YNFKEQ come from the germline V gene. The CDR3 sequence is 13 residues long. Between the trimmed V and J ends, which lost 0 bases and 8 bases, there was a span of 10 bases.

CDR3 in amino acids: CASSQERGSTEAFF. The CDR3 DNA follows: TGTGCCAGCAGCCAAGAGAGGGGTTCCACTGAAGCTTTCTTT. This sequence joins TRBV4-2 and TRBJ1-1, with D perhaps matching TRBD1 (5 bases). The V and J ends lost 0 bases and 4 bases respectively, with 9 bases between them. The CDR3 has 14 residues. Germline V lookup: CDR1 LGHNA, CDR2 YNFKEQ.

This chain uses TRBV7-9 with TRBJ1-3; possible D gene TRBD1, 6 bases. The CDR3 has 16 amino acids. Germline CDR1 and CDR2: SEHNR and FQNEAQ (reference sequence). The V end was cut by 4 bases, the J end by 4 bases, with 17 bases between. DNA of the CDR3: TGTGCCAGCAGCTCCGTACAACCGGGACAAGGAAACACCATATATTTT. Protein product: CASSSVQPGQGNTIYF.

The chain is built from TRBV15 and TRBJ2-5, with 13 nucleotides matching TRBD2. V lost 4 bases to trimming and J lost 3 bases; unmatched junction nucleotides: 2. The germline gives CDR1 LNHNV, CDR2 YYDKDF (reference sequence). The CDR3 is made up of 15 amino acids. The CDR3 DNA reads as TGTGCCACCAGCAAAGGGACTAGCGGGGAAGAGACCCAGTACTTC. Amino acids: CATSKGTSGEETQYF.